The rows below give T cell receptor beta chains drawn from one sample of a study of STAT5B mutations in CD4+ large granular lymphocyte leukemia. Generated by immunoSEQ multiplex PCR, the TCRdb table keeps only in-frame clones and is missing some. Among some 41,000 clones, approximately 84% were seen once, and the ten largest hold approximately 0.3%. The sequenced sample consisted of CD4+ T cells from blood buffy coats. The receptors stem from a human donor in good health. The CDR3 runs from the conserved cysteine through the conserved F or W. Each record gives: clone size, D gene, CDR3 length, J gene, V gene, CDR3 protein, CDR3 DNA. A D gene is named only where the DNA matches it firmly. Size is stated for part of the rows, as once, few or many counts, or as a class when the clone is expanded.

clone size: -
D gene: TRBD1
CDR3 length: 15
J gene: TRBJ1-4
V gene: TRBV10-3
CDR3 protein: CAISKAGGENEKLFF
CDR3 DNA: TGTGCCATCAGTAAAGCAGGGGGTGAAAATGAAAAACTGTTTTTT

clone size: once
D gene: -
CDR3 length: 14
J gene: TRBJ1-1
V gene: TRBV7-2
CDR3 protein: CASSFVRSDTEAFF
CDR3 DNA: TGTGCCAGCAGCTTTGTCAGGTCCGACACTGAAGCTTTCTTT

clone size: -
D gene: -
CDR3 length: 12
J gene: TRBJ2-7
V gene: TRBV6-6
CDR3 protein: CASSSRGYEQYF
CDR3 DNA: TGTGCCAGCAGTTCCAGGGGCTACGAGCAGTACTTC

clone size: -
D gene: TRBD1
CDR3 length: 13
J gene: TRBJ1-1
V gene: TRBV10-3
CDR3 protein: CAISLTGSTEAFF
CDR3 DNA: TGTGCCATCAGCCTGACAGGGAGCACTGAAGCTTTCTTT

clone size: few
D gene: -
CDR3 length: 12
J gene: TRBJ1-1
V gene: TRBV19
CDR3 protein: CASRGEVSEAFF
CDR3 DNA: TGTGCCAGTAGGGGGGAGGTGTCTGAAGCTTTCTTT

clone size: -
D gene: -
CDR3 length: 14
J gene: TRBJ2-2
V gene: TRBV30
CDR3 protein: CASSAGLNTGELFF
CDR3 DNA: TGTGCCTCGAGTGCAGGCTTGAACACCGGGGAGCTGTTTTTT

clone size: -
D gene: -
CDR3 length: 15
J gene: TRBJ2-1
V gene: TRBV6-5
CDR3 protein: CASSWGEGGYNEQFF
CDR3 DNA: TGTGCCAGCAGCTGGGGGGAGGGGGGATACAATGAGCAGTTCTTC

clone size: few
D gene: -
CDR3 length: 14
J gene: TRBJ1-1
V gene: TRBV6-5
CDR3 protein: CASSLAEVNTEAFF
CDR3 DNA: TGTGCCAGCAGTTTGGCAGAGGTGAACACTGAAGCTTTCTTT

clone size: -
D gene: TRBD2
CDR3 length: 13
J gene: TRBJ2-5
V gene: TRBV9
CDR3 protein: CASSKAGAETQYF
CDR3 DNA: TGTGCCAGCAGCAAGGCGGGAGCAGAGACCCAGTACTTC

clone size: -
D gene: -
CDR3 length: 13
J gene: TRBJ2-7
V gene: TRBV11-2
CDR3 protein: CASSLMQGSEQYF
CDR3 DNA: TGTGCCAGCAGCTTAATGCAGGGGTCCGAGCAGTACTTC

clone size: once
D gene: -
CDR3 length: 15
J gene: TRBJ1-1
V gene: TRBV6-5
CDR3 protein: CASSYSGRVNTEAFF
CDR3 DNA: TGTGCCAGCAGTTACTCGGGCAGGGTGAACACTGAAGCTTTCTTT

clone size: -
D gene: -
CDR3 length: 14
J gene: TRBJ2-7
V gene: TRBV6-5
CDR3 protein: CASSYAYSSYEQYF
CDR3 DNA: TGTGCCAGCAGTTACGCGTACAGCTCCTACGAGCAGTACTTC

clone size: -
D gene: -
CDR3 length: 14
J gene: TRBJ2-3
V gene: TRBV9
CDR3 protein: CASSVGQFTDTQYF
CDR3 DNA: TGTGCCAGCAGCGTAGGACAGTTCACAGATACGCAGTATTTT

clone size: -
D gene: -
CDR3 length: 14
J gene: TRBJ1-2
V gene: TRBV6-5
CDR3 protein: CASSPGGGSYGYTF
CDR3 DNA: TGTGCCAGCAGTCCCGGAGGGGGGTCGTATGGCTACACCTTC

clone size: -
D gene: -
CDR3 length: 13
J gene: TRBJ1-1
V gene: TRBV28
CDR3 protein: CASSFGLPGQAFF
CDR3 DNA: TGTGCCAGCAGTTTCGGACTGCCCGGGCAAGCTTTCTTT

clone size: -
D gene: -
CDR3 length: 11
J gene: TRBJ1-1
V gene: TRBV4-2
CDR3 protein: CASSPGVEAFF
CDR3 DNA: TGTGCCAGCAGCCCGGGGGTTGAAGCTTTCTTT

clone size: -
D gene: TRBD1
CDR3 length: 16
J gene: TRBJ1-3
V gene: TRBV19
CDR3 protein: CASSNDRVLLGNTIYF
CDR3 DNA: TGTGCCAGTAGTAACGACAGGGTTCTTCTTGGAAACACCATATATTTT

clone size: -
D gene: -
CDR3 length: 15
J gene: TRBJ1-5
V gene: TRBV9
CDR3 protein: CASSEGINSNQPQHF
CDR3 DNA: TGTGCCAGCAGCGAGGGTATTAATAGCAATCAGCCCCAGCATTTT

clone size: -
D gene: -
CDR3 length: 12
J gene: TRBJ2-7
V gene: TRBV6-1
CDR3 protein: CASSELGYEQYF
CDR3 DNA: TGTGCCAGCAGTGAATTAGGGTACGAGCAGTACTTC

clone size: -
D gene: TRBD1
CDR3 length: 13
J gene: TRBJ2-5
V gene: TRBV5-1
CDR3 protein: CASSGTGKETQYF
CDR3 DNA: TGCGCCAGCAGTGGGACAGGGAAAGAGACCCAGTACTTC

clone size: -
D gene: -
CDR3 length: 14
J gene: TRBJ2-3
V gene: TRBV2
CDR3 protein: CASINSGVTDTQYF
CDR3 DNA: TGTGCCAGCATTAATAGCGGCGTCACAGATACGCAGTATTTT

clone size: -
D gene: -
CDR3 length: 13
J gene: TRBJ1-2
V gene: TRBV4-2
CDR3 protein: CASSPGSQYGYTF
CDR3 DNA: TGTGCCAGCAGCCCAGGCAGCCAGTATGGCTACACCTTC

clone size: few
D gene: TRBD2
CDR3 length: 15
J gene: TRBJ2-1
V gene: TRBV19
CDR3 protein: CASRTGTSDNNEQFF
CDR3 DNA: TGTGCCAGTAGGACCGGGACTAGCGACAACAATGAGCAGTTCTTC

clone size: -
D gene: TRBD2
CDR3 length: 17
J gene: TRBJ2-1
V gene: TRBV29-1
CDR3 protein: CSVERLAGGANYNEQFF
CDR3 DNA: TGCAGCGTTGAACGTCTAGCGGGGGGGGCAAACTACAATGAGCAGTTCTTC

clone size: once
D gene: TRBD2
CDR3 length: 16
J gene: TRBJ2-1
V gene: TRBV19
CDR3 protein: CASSLISGRAGDEQFF
CDR3 DNA: TGTGCCAGTAGCCTCATCAGCGGGAGGGCCGGGGATGAGCAGTTCTTC

clone size: -
D gene: -
CDR3 length: 12
J gene: TRBJ2-5
V gene: TRBV27
CDR3 protein: CASSLSRETQYF
CDR3 DNA: TGTGCCAGCAGTCTCTCAAGGGAGACCCAGTACTTC

clone size: -
D gene: -
CDR3 length: 14
J gene: TRBJ2-2
V gene: TRBV11-3
CDR3 protein: CASSLVTNTGELFF
CDR3 DNA: TGTGCCAGCAGCTTAGTCACGAACACCGGGGAGCTGTTTTTT

clone size: -
D gene: TRBD1
CDR3 length: 15
J gene: TRBJ2-5
V gene: TRBV5-4
CDR3 protein: CASSRDSLGIETQYF
CDR3 DNA: TGTGCCAGCAGCCGGGACAGCCTGGGGATAGAGACCCAGTACTTC

clone size: -
D gene: TRBD1
CDR3 length: 15
J gene: TRBJ1-6
V gene: TRBV5-1
CDR3 protein: CASSSIDRANSPLHF
CDR3 DNA: TGCGCCAGCAGCTCTATTGACAGGGCCAATTCACCCCTCCACTTT

clone size: -
D gene: -
CDR3 length: 13
J gene: TRBJ2-2
V gene: TRBV5-1
CDR3 protein: CASSLGASGELFF
CDR3 DNA: TGCGCCAGCAGCTTGGGGGCATCCGGGGAGCTGTTTTTT

clone size: -
D gene: TRBD2
CDR3 length: 18
J gene: TRBJ2-3
V gene: TRBV4-3
CDR3 protein: CASSQGRLAGGFTDTQYF
CDR3 DNA: TGCGCCAGCAGCCAAGGCAGACTAGCGGGGGGGTTCACAGATACGCAGTATTTT

clone size: -
D gene: TRBD2
CDR3 length: 18
J gene: TRBJ2-7
V gene: TRBV4-1
CDR3 protein: CASSQEPGLAGPTYEQYF
CDR3 DNA: TGCGCCAGCAGCCAAGAGCCGGGACTAGCGGGTCCAACCTACGAGCAGTACTTC

clone size: -
D gene: -
CDR3 length: 13
J gene: TRBJ2-7
V gene: TRBV5-8
CDR3 protein: CASSAGASYEQYF
CDR3 DNA: TGTGCCAGCAGCGCGGGTGCCTCATACGAGCAGTACTTC

clone size: -
D gene: TRBD1
CDR3 length: 12
J gene: TRBJ2-3
V gene: TRBV27
CDR3 protein: CATRGQGDTQYF
CDR3 DNA: TGTGCCACCAGGGGGCAGGGAGATACGCAGTATTTT

clone size: -
D gene: TRBD1
CDR3 length: 16
J gene: TRBJ1-3
V gene: TRBV6-1
CDR3 protein: CASSEQQGLTGNTIYF
CDR3 DNA: TGTGCCAGCAGTGAACAACAGGGGCTGACTGGAAACACCATATATTTT

clone size: -
D gene: -
CDR3 length: 14
J gene: TRBJ2-7
V gene: TRBV18
CDR3 protein: CASSPPADRYEQYF
CDR3 DNA: TGTGCCAGCTCACCACCCGCGGACCGCTACGAGCAGTACTTC

clone size: -
D gene: TRBD2
CDR3 length: 14
J gene: TRBJ2-3
V gene: TRBV2
CDR3 protein: CASSSTSGRDTQYF
CDR3 DNA: TGTGCCAGCAGTTCGACTAGCGGGAGAGATACGCAGTATTTT

clone size: -
D gene: -
CDR3 length: 13
J gene: TRBJ1-2
V gene: TRBV9
CDR3 protein: CASSVAGRDGYTF
CDR3 DNA: TGTGCCAGCAGCGTAGCAGGGAGGGATGGCTACACCTTC

clone size: -
D gene: TRBD1
CDR3 length: 15
J gene: TRBJ2-5
V gene: TRBV6-1
CDR3 protein: CASSDWGTAKETQYF
CDR3 DNA: TGTGCCAGCAGTGATTGGGGGACAGCAAAAGAGACCCAGTACTTC

clone size: few
D gene: -
CDR3 length: 15
J gene: TRBJ1-5
V gene: TRBV2
CDR3 protein: CASSTRGFGNQPQHF
CDR3 DNA: TGTGCCAGCAGCACAAGGGGGTTTGGCAATCAGCCCCAGCATTTT

clone size: -
D gene: -
CDR3 length: 16
J gene: TRBJ1-5
V gene: TRBV6-1
CDR3 protein: CASSELGTNSNQPQHF
CDR3 DNA: TGTGCCAGCAGTGAACTTGGCACCAATAGCAATCAGCCCCAGCATTTT

clone size: -
D gene: -
CDR3 length: 13
J gene: TRBJ1-1
V gene: TRBV7-2
CDR3 protein: CASRRQEDTEAFF
CDR3 DNA: TGTGCCAGCAGGAGACAGGAGGATACTGAAGCTTTCTTT

clone size: -
D gene: -
CDR3 length: 11
J gene: TRBJ1-2
V gene: TRBV30
CDR3 protein: CAWSASYGYTF
CDR3 DNA: TGTGCCTGGAGTGCAAGCTATGGCTACACCTTC

clone size: few
D gene: -
CDR3 length: 13
J gene: TRBJ1-1
V gene: TRBV29-1
CDR3 protein: CSVEKGMNTEAFF
CDR3 DNA: TGCAGCGTTGAAAAGGGGATGAACACTGAAGCTTTCTTT

clone size: -
D gene: -
CDR3 length: 12
J gene: TRBJ2-5
V gene: TRBV12-5
CDR3 protein: CAIDGRQETQYF
CDR3 DNA: TGTGCCATTGACGGACGCCAAGAGACCCAGTACTTC

clone size: -
D gene: -
CDR3 length: 14
J gene: TRBJ2-2
V gene: TRBV18
CDR3 protein: CASSGQEDTGELFF
CDR3 DNA: TGTGCCAGCTCAGGGCAGGAGGACACCGGGGAGCTGTTTTTT